A single TCR beta chain is shown here with its context. Trimming left V 3 bases short and J 5 bases short, with 16 bases between. Germline-derived CDR1 and CDR2 are LGHDT and YNNKEL (reference sequence). The CDR3 spans 15 residues. In the authors' methods: By means of reference gene primer amplification, nucleated cell counts were estimated. Assay used: immunoSEQ multiplex PCR; TCRdb lists only in-frame clones, some missing. D and trimming were read from the DNA, whereas the V and J calls and clone size are those reported in that table. The table includes some 270,000 clones, roughly 90% detected once. This sample stems from a study of blood T cell repertoires in COVID-19.

The chain links TRBV3-1 (or the pseudogene TRBV3-2) to TRBJ1-2, with D possibly matching TRBD1 (6 bases). Material for sequencing was peripheral blood. This TCR was recovered from a man in his forties or fifties with acute or convalescent COVID-19. CDR3 region: CASSQFQGLGYGYTF. For the CDR3, the DNA is TGTGCCAGCAGCCAGTTCCAGGGGCTAGGGTATGGCTACACCTTC.